A selection of T cell receptor beta chains follows, all from one sample in a study of blood T cells in healthy people across ages. One entry per CDR3 protein, called by TCRdb with MiXCR from the 5' RACE reads. In the table there are almost 1 million distinct CDR3 sequences, approximately 50% of which are singletons. Sequences were obtained from blood. Every receptor here comes from a woman aged 60 to 75 in good health. The CDR3 runs from the conserved cysteine through the conserved F or W. The order of the fields is J gene, clone size, D gene, V gene, CDR3 protein, CDR3 DNA. A D gene is named only where the DNA matches it firmly. Part of the rows lack a size; the others show once, few, many or a class for expanded clones.

J gene: TRBJ2-7
clone size: .
D gene: .
V gene: TRBV29-1
CDR3 protein: CSVRKVLTGQGWTYEQYF
CDR3 DNA: TGCAGCGTTAGGAAAGTCCTAACCGGGCAGGGTTGGACCTACGAGCAGTACTTC

J gene: TRBJ2-3
clone size: .
D gene: .
V gene: TRBV5-1
CDR3 protein: CASSLNSASSSTDTQYF
CDR3 DNA: TGCGCCAGCAGCTTGAATAGCGCTAGCTCTAGCACAGATACGCAGTATTTT

J gene: TRBJ2-5
clone size: .
D gene: .
V gene: TRBV6-6
CDR3 protein: CASSPRPGVGSQETQYF
CDR3 DNA: TGTGCCAGCAGTCCGCGGCCGGGAGTGGGGTCCCAAGAGACCCAGTACTTC

J gene: TRBJ2-2
clone size: .
D gene: .
V gene: TRBV29-1
CDR3 protein: CSVAGVENTGELFF
CDR3 DNA: TGCAGCGTTGCAGGGGTCGAAAACACCGGGGAGCTGTTTTTT

J gene: TRBJ1-2
clone size: few
D gene: .
V gene: TRBV20-1
CDR3 protein: CSASEGQGNYGYTF
CDR3 DNA: TGCAGTGCCTCGGAAGGGCAGGGAAACTATGGCTACACCTTC

J gene: TRBJ2-1
clone size: many
D gene: .
V gene: TRBV7-9
CDR3 protein: CASSYPAYNEQFF
CDR3 DNA: TGTGCCAGCAGCTACCCCGCCTACAATGAGCAGTTCTTC

J gene: TRBJ2-1
clone size: .
D gene: .
V gene: TRBV6-1
CDR3 protein: CAIRLQINNEQFF
CDR3 DNA: TGTGCCATTCGGTTACAAATAAACAATGAGCAGTTCTTC

J gene: TRBJ1-2
clone size: .
D gene: .
V gene: TRBV6-6
CDR3 protein: CASSHSTQDSYGYTF
CDR3 DNA: TGTGCCAGCAGTCACAGCACCCAGGACAGCTATGGCTACACCTTC

J gene: TRBJ2-1
clone size: few
D gene: .
V gene: TRBV7-2
CDR3 protein: CASSLDSHNEQFF
CDR3 DNA: TGTGCCAGCAGCCTCGACAGTCACAATGAGCAGTTCTTC

J gene: TRBJ2-1
clone size: .
D gene: TRBD1
V gene: TRBV9
CDR3 protein: CASSVSRTGELEQFF
CDR3 DNA: TGTGCCAGCAGCGTATCTAGGACAGGGGAGCTTGAGCAGTTCTTC

J gene: TRBJ2-1
clone size: .
D gene: TRBD2
V gene: TRBV24-1
CDR3 protein: CATSDSSGRGYEQFF
CDR3 DNA: TGTGCCACCAGTGATTCTAGCGGGAGGGGCTATGAGCAGTTCTTC

J gene: TRBJ2-5
clone size: .
D gene: .
V gene: TRBV29-1
CDR3 protein: CSASRSGEQYF
CDR3 DNA: TGCAGCGCATCGCGGTCTGGTGAGCAGTACTTC

J gene: TRBJ1-1
clone size: .
D gene: TRBD1
V gene: TRBV7-2
CDR3 protein: CASSLRVTGEGRTEAFF
CDR3 DNA: TGTGCCAGCAGCCTAAGAGTGACAGGGGAGGGGCGCACTGAAGCTTTCTTT

J gene: TRBJ2-7
clone size: few
D gene: .
V gene: TRBV14
CDR3 protein: CASSRKPSYEQYF
CDR3 DNA: TGTGCCAGCAGCCGTAAACCAAGTTACGAGCAGTACTTC

J gene: TRBJ2-1
clone size: few
D gene: TRBD2
V gene: TRBV20-1
CDR3 protein: CSARGLAGLYEQFF
CDR3 DNA: TGCAGTGCTAGAGGACTAGCGGGGCTATATGAGCAGTTCTTC

J gene: TRBJ2-3
clone size: many
D gene: TRBD1
V gene: TRBV6-5
CDR3 protein: CASSYEGTGGNTDTQYF
CDR3 DNA: TGTGCCAGCAGTTATGAGGGGACAGGGGGCAACACAGATACGCAGTATTTT

J gene: TRBJ2-7
clone size: .
D gene: .
V gene: TRBV5-1
CDR3 protein: CASSLAVDYEQYF
CDR3 DNA: TGCGCCAGCAGCTTGGCTGTAGATTACGAGCAGTACTTC

J gene: TRBJ2-6
clone size: few
D gene: TRBD2
V gene: TRBV20-1
CDR3 protein: CSAREGGPGANVLTF
CDR3 DNA: TGCAGTGCTAGAGAGGGAGGGCCTGGGGCCAACGTCCTGACTTTC

J gene: TRBJ2-7
clone size: .
D gene: .
V gene: TRBV18
CDR3 protein: CASSFDSSSYEQYF
CDR3 DNA: TGTGCCAGCTCTTTCGACAGCAGCTCCTACGAGCAGTACTTC